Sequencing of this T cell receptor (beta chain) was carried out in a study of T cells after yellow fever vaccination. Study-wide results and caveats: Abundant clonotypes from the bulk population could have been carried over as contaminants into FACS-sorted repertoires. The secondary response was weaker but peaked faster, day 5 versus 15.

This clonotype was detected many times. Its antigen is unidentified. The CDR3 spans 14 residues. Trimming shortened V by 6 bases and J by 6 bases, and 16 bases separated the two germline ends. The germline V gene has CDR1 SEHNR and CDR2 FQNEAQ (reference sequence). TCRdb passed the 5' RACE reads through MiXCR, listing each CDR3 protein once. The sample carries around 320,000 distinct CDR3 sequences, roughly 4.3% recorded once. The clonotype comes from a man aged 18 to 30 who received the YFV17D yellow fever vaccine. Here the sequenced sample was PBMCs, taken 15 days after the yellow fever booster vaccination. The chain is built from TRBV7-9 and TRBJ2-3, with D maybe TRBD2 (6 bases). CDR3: CASSLEGGWDTQYF. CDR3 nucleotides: TGTGCCAGCAGTCTCGAGGGAGGTTGGGATACGCAGTATTTT.